What follows is one TCR beta chain and its context. No antigen is known for it. Sequencing used immunoSEQ multiplex PCR; TCRdb keeps in-frame clones, though not all of them. The sample includes 150,000 to 200,000 clones, around nine tenths of them seen just once. The CDR3 is 15 amino acids. The J segment lost 9 bases and the V segment lost 5 bases, leaving 13 bases of the junction unmatched. Germline V CDR1 and CDR2: LNHDA, SQIVND (reference sequence). The sample belongs to a study of cytomegalovirus exposure and HLA in healthy donors. Study-wide points: A few CMV-associated chains proved CMV antigen-specific in vitro.

Source material: PBMCs. This TCR derives from a woman aged 18-30 years in good health and CMV-seropositive. This rearrangement joins TRBV19 to TRBJ2-5, with TRBD1 matching 9 bases. The CDR3 is CASSQGQGRFGAQYF. The CDR3, as DNA: TGTGCCAGTAGTCAAGGACAGGGGAGGTTCGGGGCCCAGTACTTC.